This is a list of T cell receptor beta chains from one sample in a study of cytomegalovirus exposure and HLA in healthy donors. The table came from immunoSEQ multiplex PCR; TCRdb's copy has only in-frame clones and leaves some out. The table includes 150,000 to 200,000 clones, 77% detected once. Material for sequencing was PBMCs. These receptors came from a woman aged 25 to 45 in good health and CMV-seronegative. CDR3s include the opening cysteine and the closing phenylalanine or tryptophan. Clone sizes are given selectively: once, few, many, or a class where the clone is expanded.

cdr3_aa: CASSPAGGWDTQYF
cdr3_length: 14
v_call: TRBV6-5
clone_size: .

cdr3_aa: CASTSAGGADTQYF
cdr3_length: 14
v_call: TRBV6-5
clone_size: few

cdr3_aa: CASSIQGSGANVLTF
cdr3_length: 15
v_call: TRBV19
clone_size: .

cdr3_aa: CASSLGGEYGYTF
cdr3_length: 13
v_call: TRBV5-4
clone_size: few

cdr3_aa: CASSRDRRNTEAFF
cdr3_length: 14
v_call: TRBV10-1
clone_size: .

cdr3_aa: CASSTQGISGNTIYF
cdr3_length: 15
v_call: TRBV5-1
clone_size: .

cdr3_aa: CASRPRLASSPEAFF
cdr3_length: 15
v_call: TRBV28
clone_size: .

cdr3_aa: CASSIGTQGVYEQFF
cdr3_length: 15
v_call: TRBV27
clone_size: .

cdr3_aa: CASSGRLAGTNTGELFF
cdr3_length: 17
v_call: TRBV9
clone_size: .

cdr3_aa: CASSRSGRASNIQYF
cdr3_length: 15
v_call: TRBV6-5
clone_size: .

cdr3_aa: CASSTQGYTEAFF
cdr3_length: 13
v_call: TRBV25-1
clone_size: .

cdr3_aa: CASSLAGTPTDTQYF
cdr3_length: 15
v_call: TRBV28
clone_size: few

cdr3_aa: CATLRGEGYEQYF
cdr3_length: 13
v_call: TRBV28
clone_size: .

cdr3_aa: CASSKGQVPTYEQYF
cdr3_length: 15
v_call: TRBV7-6
clone_size: .

cdr3_aa: CASTGQGSETQYF
cdr3_length: 13
v_call: TRBV6-5
clone_size: .

cdr3_aa: CAYHRGARSYEQYF
cdr3_length: 14
v_call: TRBV30
clone_size: .

cdr3_aa: CASSYRTGVGNEQFF
cdr3_length: 15
v_call: TRBV6-6
clone_size: .

cdr3_aa: CASSPSRTVYQPQHF
cdr3_length: 15
v_call: TRBV6-5
clone_size: few

cdr3_aa: CASRGTLGSPLHF
cdr3_length: 13
v_call: TRBV5-1
clone_size: .

cdr3_aa: CASSRTGPGRPQHF
cdr3_length: 14
v_call: TRBV28
clone_size: .

cdr3_aa: CASSEAGPINTIYF
cdr3_length: 14
v_call: TRBV2
clone_size: .

cdr3_aa: CASSVGGGRADTQYF
cdr3_length: 15
v_call: TRBV9
clone_size: .

cdr3_aa: CASSPALSATTEAFF
cdr3_length: 15
v_call: TRBV4-1
clone_size: .

cdr3_aa: CASSEREGTAFREKLFF
cdr3_length: 17
v_call: TRBV25-1
clone_size: .

cdr3_aa: CATSREGRAEDTQYF
cdr3_length: 15
v_call: TRBV15
clone_size: .

cdr3_aa: CASSQSTGVGAFF
cdr3_length: 13
v_call: TRBV5-6
clone_size: .

cdr3_aa: CASSLAGLAGGTDYEQYF
cdr3_length: 18
v_call: TRBV7-2
clone_size: .

cdr3_aa: CASRAGLNYGYTF
cdr3_length: 13
v_call: TRBV6-1
clone_size: .

cdr3_aa: CASSFRYGRNTEAFF
cdr3_length: 15
v_call: TRBV19
clone_size: few

cdr3_aa: CASSPTGGTEAFF
cdr3_length: 13
v_call: TRBV6-5
clone_size: .

cdr3_aa: CASTRTTMNTEAFF
cdr3_length: 14
v_call: TRBV9
clone_size: .

cdr3_aa: CASSERGGGSDEQFF
cdr3_length: 15
v_call: TRBV7-2
clone_size: once

cdr3_aa: CAWSAGNQETQYF
cdr3_length: 13
v_call: TRBV30
clone_size: .

cdr3_aa: CASSQDVQGADTQYF
cdr3_length: 15
v_call: TRBV4-2
clone_size: .

cdr3_aa: CASSTRRAGGLEKLFF
cdr3_length: 16
v_call: TRBV19
clone_size: few

cdr3_aa: CASSPGVRQPQHF
cdr3_length: 13
v_call: TRBV10-1
clone_size: .

cdr3_aa: CASRDSGGRETQYF
cdr3_length: 14
v_call: TRBV6-5
clone_size: few

cdr3_aa: CASSPHLSFSEEQYF
cdr3_length: 15
v_call: TRBV7-2
clone_size: .

cdr3_aa: CASSQEQVPGEQFF
cdr3_length: 14
v_call: TRBV4-2
clone_size: .